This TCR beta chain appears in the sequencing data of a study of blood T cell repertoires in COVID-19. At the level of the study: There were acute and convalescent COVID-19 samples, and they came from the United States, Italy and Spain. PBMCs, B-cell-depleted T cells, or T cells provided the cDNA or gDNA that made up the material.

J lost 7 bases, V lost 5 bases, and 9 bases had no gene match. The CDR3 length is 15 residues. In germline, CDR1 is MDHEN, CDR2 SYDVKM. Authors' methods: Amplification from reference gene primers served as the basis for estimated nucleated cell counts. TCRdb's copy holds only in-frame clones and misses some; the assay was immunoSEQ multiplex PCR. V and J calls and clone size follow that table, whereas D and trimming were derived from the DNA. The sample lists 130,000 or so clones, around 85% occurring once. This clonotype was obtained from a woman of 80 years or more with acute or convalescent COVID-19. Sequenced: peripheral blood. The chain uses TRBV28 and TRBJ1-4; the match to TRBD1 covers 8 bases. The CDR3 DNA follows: TGTGCCAGCAGTGAGAATGACAGGGGTCCTGAAAAACTGTTTTTT. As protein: CASSENDRGPEKLFF.